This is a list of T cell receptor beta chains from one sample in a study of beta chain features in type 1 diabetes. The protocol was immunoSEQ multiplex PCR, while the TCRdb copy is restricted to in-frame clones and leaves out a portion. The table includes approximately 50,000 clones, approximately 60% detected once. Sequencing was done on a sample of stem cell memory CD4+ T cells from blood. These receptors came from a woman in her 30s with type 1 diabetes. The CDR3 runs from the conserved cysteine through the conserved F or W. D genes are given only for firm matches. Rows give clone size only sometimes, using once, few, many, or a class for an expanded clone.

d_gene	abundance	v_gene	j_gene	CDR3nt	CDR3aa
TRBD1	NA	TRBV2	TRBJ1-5	TGTGCCAGCAGCCAAACAGGGGGTCAGCCCCAGCATTTT	CASSQTGGQPQHF
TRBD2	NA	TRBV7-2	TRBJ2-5	TGTGCCAGCAGCTTATACGAACTAGCGGGAGAAGAGACCCAGTACTTC	CASSLYELAGEETQYF
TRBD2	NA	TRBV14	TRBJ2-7	TGTGCCAGCAGCCAAGACCCTAGCGGGAACCTCGAGCAGTACTTC	CASSQDPSGNLEQYF
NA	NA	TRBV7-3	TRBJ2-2	TGTGCCAGCAGCTTGCAGTCCACCGGGGAGCTGTTTTTT	CASSLQSTGELFF
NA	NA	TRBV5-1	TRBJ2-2	TGCGCCAGCAGCTTTTCTACATCACAGGTCGGGGAGCTGTTTTTT	CASSFSTSQVGELFF
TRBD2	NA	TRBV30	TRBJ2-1	TGTGCCTGGGGACTAGCGGCCGGGGAGCAGTTCTTC	CAWGLAAGEQFF
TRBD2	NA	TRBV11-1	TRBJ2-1	TGTGCCAGCAGCCCGACCGGGACTAGCGGGAGCTATGAGCAGTTCTTC	CASSPTGTSGSYEQFF
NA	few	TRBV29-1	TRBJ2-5	TGCAGCGTCGCGCGCCCGGAGGAGACCCAGTACTTC	CSVARPEETQYF
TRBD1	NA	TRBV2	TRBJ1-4	TGTGCCAGCGAGGACAGGGGGCTCGGAACTAATGAAAAACTGTTTTTT	CASEDRGLGTNEKLFF
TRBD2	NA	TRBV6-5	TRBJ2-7	TGTGCCAGCAGTCTGGGACTAGCAGAATACGAGCAGTACTTC	CASSLGLAEYEQYF
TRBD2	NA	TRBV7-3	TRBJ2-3	TGTGCCAGCAGCCCCCGGACTAGCGGTCGCACAGATACGCAGTATTTT	CASSPRTSGRTDTQYF
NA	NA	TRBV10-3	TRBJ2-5	TGTGCCACTCAGGGTGGACAGCAAGAGACCCAGTACTTC	CATQGGQQETQYF
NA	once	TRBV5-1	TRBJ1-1	TGCGCCAGCAGTCCCCAGGGCAGTCCCATGAACACTGAAGCTTTCTTT	CASSPQGSPMNTEAFF
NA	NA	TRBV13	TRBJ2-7	TGTGCCAGCAGCCCCCGGGGTCGCTCCTACGAGCAGTACTTC	CASSPRGRSYEQYF
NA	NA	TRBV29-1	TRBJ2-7	TGCAGCGCACGTTACGCGGTCTCGAGCTCCTACGAGCAGTACTTC	CSARYAVSSSYEQYF
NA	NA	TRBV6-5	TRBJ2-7	TGTGCCAGCACTAACAGTTACGAGCAGTACTTC	CASTNSYEQYF
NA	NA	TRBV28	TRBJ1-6	TGTGCCAGCCTGACATTTCGGGGTTCACCCCTCCACTTT	CASLTFRGSPLHF
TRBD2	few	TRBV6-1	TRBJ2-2	TGTGCCAGCAGTGAGTACAGCGGGGCGAACACCGGGGAGCTGTTTTTT	CASSEYSGANTGELFF
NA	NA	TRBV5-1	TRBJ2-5	TGCGCCAGCAGCTTGTCGGGGCAAGAGACCCAGTACTTC	CASSLSGQETQYF
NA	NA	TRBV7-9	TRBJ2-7	TGTGCCAGCACCCCTGGACAGAGAGCGTCCTTC	CASTPGQRASF
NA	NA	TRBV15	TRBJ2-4	TGTGCCACCAGTGTTGAGCTAGCCAAAAACATTCAGTACTTC	CATSVELAKNIQYF